This TCR beta chain was documented in a study of monozygotic twins with inflammatory bowel disease. cDNA was made in eight separate reactions per sample. TCRdb re-called the 5' RACE reads, yielding one record per CDR3 amino acid sequence without DNA. The sample has 300,000 to 400,000 distinct CDR3 sequences. There are 16 residues in the CDR3. From germline, CDR1 is SGHAT and CDR2 FQNNGV. Comment on this clonotype: What it recognizes is unknown.

Study-wide results and limits: Especially with disease activity, IBD patients had fewer clonotypes in common with others than healthy twins did.

The specimen was blood. The receptor was isolated from a human donor with ulcerative colitis or Crohn's disease, or a healthy co-twin of an affected twin (not recorded which). V is TRBV11-2 and J is TRBJ2-7; TCRdb picks TRBD2, but there is no DNA to check that call. The CDR3 here is CASSLDPAGISYEQYF.